The 21 T cell receptor beta chains presented below share a single source sample, sequenced in a study of CD8 T cells in ankylosing spondylitis. MiXCR was run by TCRdb on the 5' RACE reads, yielding one entry per CDR3 protein. The top ten hold around 4.4% of the sample, which has 210,000 or so distinct CDR3 sequences, roughly 8.2% seen once. Sequencing used blood, either unsorted or a sorted T cell fraction (not recorded which). The receptors shown here come from a female donor with ankylosing spondylitis or in good health (not recorded which).

Comment on this clonotype: The conserved closing phenylalanine or tryptophan is absent in this CDR3, likely reflecting a read error. The chain recombines TRBV5-1 with TRBJ2-2, with unresolved D. From germline, CDR1 is SGHRS and CDR2 YFSETQ. This CDR3 is built from 14 residues. CDR3 amino acids: CASSFPDDTEELFS. The CDR3 nucleotides read TGCGCCAGCAGCTTTCCGGATGACACCGAGGAGCTGTTTTCT.

At least ten counts were recorded for this clonotype. This chain joins TRBV25-1 and TRBJ1-2; D unresolved. CDR3 size: 13 residues. V was trimmed by 2 bases and J by 4 bases, leaving 8 bases between them. CDR1 and CDR2 from the germline V gene are MGHDK and SYGVNS. CDR3 DNA: TGTGCCAGCAGTGAAGGGATCGGCTATGGCTACACCTTC. Protein: CASSEGIGYGYTF.

This clonotype was seen ten or more times. The chain couples TRBV3-1 to TRBJ2-1, with 12 nucleotides matching TRBD2. J lost 3 bases, V lost 4 bases, and 4 bases had no gene match. The length of the CDR3 is 16 residues. Germline values: CDR1 LGHDT, CDR2 YNNKEL (reference sequence). The chain's CDR3 is CASSLGLAGIYNEQFF. In DNA, the CDR3 is TGTGCCAGCAGCCTCGGACTAGCGGGAATCTACAATGAGCAGTTCTTC.

The table lists this clonotype with many counts. The chain recombines TRBV20-1 with TRBJ1-1; TRBD1 matches 7 bases. The CDR3 has 12 amino acids. Germline V CDR1 and CDR2: DFQATT, SNEGSKA (reference sequence). The CDR3 nucleotides read TGCAGATCAGGGGGGATGAACACTGAAGCTTTCTTT. Its translation is CRSGGMNTEAFF.

This clonotype was counted many times. V gene TRBV15 combines with J gene TRBJ1-5; 7 nucleotides align to TRBD1. J gave up 5 bases and V 0 bases, and 1 base lay outside the gene matches. The length of the CDR3 is 14 residues. Germline lookup yields CDR1 LNHNV and CDR2 YYDKDF (reference sequence). The CDR3: CATSRDQGDQPQHF. The DNA of the CDR3 is TGTGCCACCAGCAGAGATCAGGGGGATCAGCCCCAGCATTTT.

This clonotype was seen at least ten times. J is TRBJ2-1 and V is TRBV20-1; unclear D gene. CDR1 and CDR2 from the germline V gene are DFQATT and SNEGSKA (reference sequence). CDR3 length equals 15 residues. Trimming took off 3 bases at V and 2 bases at J, with 14 bases between the two ends. This chain's CDR3 is CSARPLYLPYNEQFF. The CDR3 DNA reads TGCAGTGCTAGGCCTTTATATCTTCCCTACAATGAGCAGTTCTTC.

This clonotype was picked up a small number of times. With a much larger clone just one base away, this may be a read error. As DNA, the CDR3 is TGTACCAGCAGCTTTGCTAGCGGGGCCTTGGGGGACGAGCAGTACTTC. Translation gives CTSSFASGALGDEQYF. The chain couples TRBV7-7 to TRBJ2-7; 9 bases match TRBD2. Germline V CDR1 and CDR2: SSHAT, FNYEAQ (reference sequence). The CDR3 runs 16 residues.

This clonotype showed up many times. The gene calls are TRBV3-1 and TRBJ2-5, with TRBD2 as a possible D gene (7 bases). CDR1 is LGHDT and CDR2 is YNNKEL in the germline V gene (reference sequence). Trimming took off 4 bases at V and 4 bases at J, with 13 bases between the two ends. This CDR3 has 14 amino acids. The CDR3 nucleotides are TGTGCCAGCAGCCTCCACGCGGGGGCAGAGACCCAGTACTTC. It is translated as CASSLHAGAETQYF.

This clonotype showed up just a few times. The J gene is TRBJ1-2, the V gene TRBV7-9; maybe TRBD1 (6 bases). CDR1 and CDR2 (germline): SEHNR, FQNEAQ (reference sequence). CDR3 length: 15 amino acids. V shed 1 base and J shed 6 bases, with 15 bases lying between them. As DNA, the CDR3 is TGTGCCAGCAGCTTAGAACAGGGCCTCGGGAATGGCTACACCTTC. It encodes CASSLEQGLGNGYTF.

This sequence joins TRBV6-2 or TRBV6-3 and TRBJ2-3, with TRBD2 matching over 7 bases. This CDR3 has 15 residues. From germline, CDR1 is MNHEY and CDR2 SVGEGT. Germline trimming cut 5 bases from V and 4 bases from J; bases unmatched to any gene: 9. The CDR3 loop is CASSPPGAGADTQYF. As DNA, the CDR3 is TGTGCCAGCAGTCCCCCCGGGGCGGGAGCAGATACGCAGTATTTT.

This clonotype was seen repeatedly, ten times or more. The chain combines TRBV29-1 with TRBJ1-1, with a possible D match to TRBD1 (6 bases). Germline values: CDR1 SQVTM, CDR2 ANQGSEA. The CDR3 loop spans 12 amino acids. Between the trimmed V and J ends, which lost 6 bases and 3 bases, there was a span of 11 bases. The CDR3 DNA reads as TGCAGCGTCATCAGGGGTGACACTGAAGCTTTCTTT. Its protein product is CSVIRGDTEAFF. The complete variable domain, with remaining parts taken from reference TRBV29-1 and TRBJ1-1, reads SAVISQKPSRDICQRGTSLTIQCQVDSQVTMMFWYRQQPGQSLTLIATANQGSEATYESGFVIDKFPISRPNLTFSTLTVSNMSPEDSSIYLCSVIRGDTEAFFGQGTRLTVV.

This clonotype was counted ten times or more. CDR3 DNA sequence: TGTGCCAGCAGCTTAGTGGATTTGGGGAACACCGGGGAGCTGTTTTTT. Translated, it gives CASSLVDLGNTGELFF. This chain connects TRBV11-2 to TRBJ2-2; D is unclear. Trimming cost V 1 base and J 1 base, with 10 bases left between them. The CDR3 has 16 amino acids. The germline V gene encodes CDR1 SGHAT and CDR2 FQNNGV.

This chain joins TRBV20-1 and TRBJ2-3, with 12 bases aligning to TRBD2. Trimming at V came to 2 bases and at J to 9 bases, leaving 12 bases not matched to a gene. Germline assignment: CDR1 DFQATT and CDR2 SNEGSKA (reference sequence). The CDR3 has 16 amino acids. The DNA of the CDR3 is TGCAGTGCTAGATTGAGGCTAGCGGGAGGGGTCGAAACGCAGTATTTT. This translates into CSARLRLAGGVETQYF.

This clonotype was seen ten or more times. The chain uses TRBV5-1 and TRBJ2-6; TRBD2 matches at 8 bases. V trimming: 0 bases; J trimming: 2 bases; junction bases outside the gene matches: 1. CDR1 SGHRS and CDR2 YFSETQ come from the germline V gene. The CDR3 has 16 residues. The CDR3 loop is CASSLAGGAGANVLTF. CDR3 in DNA: TGCGCCAGCAGCTTGGCCGGGGGGGCTGGGGCCAACGTCCTGACTTTC.

This clonotype was found many times. The V gene is TRBV20-1, the J gene TRBJ2-1, with a possible D match to TRBD2 (6 bases). This CDR3 comprises 15 residues. Germline V gene lookup returns CDR1 DFQATT and CDR2 SNEGSKA (reference sequence). Trimming pared 1 base from V and 5 bases from J, leaving 15 bases between. The CDR3 region is CSARVLALQHNEQFF. CDR3 coding DNA: TGCAGTGCTAGAGTCCTAGCGTTGCAACACAATGAGCAGTTCTTC.

This clonotype was counted a few times. The V gene is TRBV27, the J gene TRBJ1-4; D is uncertain. Germline V gene lookup returns CDR1 MNHEY and CDR2 SMNVEV (reference sequence). V shed 3 bases and J shed 2 bases, with 7 bases lying between them. The CDR3 consists of 14 residues. The CDR3 reads CASSFRRTNEKLFF. CDR3 nucleotide sequence: TGTGCCAGCAGTTTCCGACGGACTAATGAAAAACTGTTTTTT.

Details on this clonotype: A much larger clone differs from this one at a single base, so this may be a read error. V usage is TRBV7-2 and J usage is TRBJ2-1, with D tentatively TRBD2 (6 bases). Germline assignment: CDR1 SGHTA and CDR2 FQGNSA. The length of the CDR3 is 15 residues. The CDR3 region has the DNA TGTGTCAGCAGCTTACGCGGGAACCCCTACAATGAGCAGTTCTTC. Encoded protein: CVSSLRGNPYNEQFF.

This clonotype was counted many times. The rearrangement links TRBV20-1 to TRBJ2-1; a weak D match, TRBD1 (7 bases). Per the germline V gene, CDR1 is DFQATT and CDR2 is SNEGSKA (reference sequence). The ends were cut back, 6 bases at V and 1 base at J, with 22 bases in the middle. The CDR3 is 17 amino acids. CDR3 sequence (DNA): TGCAGTGCCGACCCGGGGGATCAGGGACAGTCCTACAATGAGCAGTTCTTC. This gives the protein CSADPGDQGQSYNEQFF.

This clonotype was picked up many times. V is TRBV11-3 and J is TRBJ2-7; 9 nucleotides match TRBD1. CDR1 and CDR2 from the germline V gene are SGHNT and YENEEA. CDR3 length: 16 amino acids. V shed 1 base, J shed 3 bases, and the junction held 7 bases outside the gene matches. The CDR3 region has the DNA TGTGCCAGCAGCTTAGGAGACCGGGACAGGGTCTACGAGCAGTACTTC. This translates into CASSLGDRDRVYEQYF.

This clonotype was recorded many times. The V gene is TRBV5-1, the J gene TRBJ2-1; the D is unclear. V lost 4 bases, J lost 7 bases, and 18 bases lay in between. The CDR3 length is 15 residues. From germline, CDR1 is SGHRS and CDR2 YFSETQ. The CDR3 sequence: CASSPAGLYGNEQFF. CDR3 bases: TGCGCCAGCAGCCCCGCCGGGCTCTACGGTAATGAGCAGTTCTTC.

V gene TRBV20-1 combines with J gene TRBJ1-2; TRBD1 matches at 7 bases. CDR1 is DFQATT and CDR2 is SNEGSKA in the germline V gene (reference sequence). Trimming took 0 bases from V and 8 from J; bases not matched to a gene: 9. This CDR3 region has 14 residues. This CDR3 reads CSARDLYQGEGYTF. The CDR3 DNA reads TGCAGTGCTAGAGATCTATATCAGGGGGAAGGCTACACCTTC.